The entry below gives a single T cell receptor beta chain sequence along with its context. Authors' data handling: Amplification with reference gene primers provided the estimates of nucleated cell counts. Only in-frame clones appear in the TCRdb table, and some are missing; sequencing was by immunoSEQ multiplex PCR. V, J and clone size were drawn from that table, and D and trimming were deduced from the DNA. In the table there are over 200,000 clones, roughly 84% of which are singletons. The V segment lost 3 bases and the J segment 8 bases; nucleotides outside the gene matches: 10. The CDR3 length is 14 residues. Looked up from germline, CDR1 is DFQATT and CDR2 is SNEGSKA (reference sequence). The data originate from a study of blood T cell repertoires in COVID-19. Looking at the study overall: Collection of acute and convalescent COVID-19 samples took place in the United States, Italy and Spain.

This sequence was found in a man in his forties with active or convalescent COVID-19. Sequenced input: peripheral blood. This chain uses TRBV20-1 with TRBJ2-3; 8 positions agree with TRBD2. The DNA for the CDR3 is TGCAGTGCTAGTAATAGCGGGGTGGGAGGTACGCAGTATTTT. Translated, it gives CSASNSGVGGTQYF.